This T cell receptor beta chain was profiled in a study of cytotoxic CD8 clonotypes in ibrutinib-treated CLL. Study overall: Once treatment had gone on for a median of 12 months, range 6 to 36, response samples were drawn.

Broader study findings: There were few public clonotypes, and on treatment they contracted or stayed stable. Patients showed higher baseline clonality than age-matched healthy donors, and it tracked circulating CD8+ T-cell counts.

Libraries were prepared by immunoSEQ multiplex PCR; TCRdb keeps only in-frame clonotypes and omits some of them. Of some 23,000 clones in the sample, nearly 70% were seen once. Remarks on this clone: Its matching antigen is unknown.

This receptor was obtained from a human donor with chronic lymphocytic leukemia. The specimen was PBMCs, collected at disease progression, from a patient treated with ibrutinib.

This CDR3 is CASSHVLPITLNSPLHF. The CDR3 region has the DNA TGCGCCAGCAGCCATGTCTTACCGATTACATTGAATTCACCCCTCCACTTT. The chain combines TRBV4-1 with TRBJ1-6; D is uncertain. The CDR3 contains 17 residues. The V gene lost 3 bases and the J gene lost 7 bases, with 19 bases spanning the gap. Germline lookup yields CDR1 MGHRA and CDR2 YSYEKL.